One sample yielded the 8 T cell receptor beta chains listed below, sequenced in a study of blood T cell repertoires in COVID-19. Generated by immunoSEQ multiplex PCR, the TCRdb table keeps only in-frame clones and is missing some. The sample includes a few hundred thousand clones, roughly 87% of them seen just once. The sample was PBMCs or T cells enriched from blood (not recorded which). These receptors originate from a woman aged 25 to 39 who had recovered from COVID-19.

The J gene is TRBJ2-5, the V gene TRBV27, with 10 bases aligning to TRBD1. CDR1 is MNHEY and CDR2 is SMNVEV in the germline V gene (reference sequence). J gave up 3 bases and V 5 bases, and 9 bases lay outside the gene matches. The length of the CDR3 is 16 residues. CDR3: CASSPRTGGFEETQYF. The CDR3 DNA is TGTGCCAGCAGTCCTAGGACAGGGGGGTTCGAAGAGACCCAGTACTTC.

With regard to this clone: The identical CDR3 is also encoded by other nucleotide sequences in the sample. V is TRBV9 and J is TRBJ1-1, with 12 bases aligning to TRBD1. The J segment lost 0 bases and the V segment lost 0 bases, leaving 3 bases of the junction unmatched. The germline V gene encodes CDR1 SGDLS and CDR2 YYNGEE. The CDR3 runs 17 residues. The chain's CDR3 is CASSVVGTGGLNTEAFF. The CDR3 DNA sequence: TGTGCCAGCAGCGTAGTGGGGACAGGGGGCTTGAACACTGAAGCTTTCTTT. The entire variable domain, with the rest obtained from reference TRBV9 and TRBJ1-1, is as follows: DSGVTQTPKHLITATGQRVTLRCSPRSGDLSVYWYQQSLDQGLQFLIQYYNGEERAKGNILERFSAQQFPDLHSELNLSSLELGDSALYFCASSVVGTGGLNTEAFFGQGTRLTVV.

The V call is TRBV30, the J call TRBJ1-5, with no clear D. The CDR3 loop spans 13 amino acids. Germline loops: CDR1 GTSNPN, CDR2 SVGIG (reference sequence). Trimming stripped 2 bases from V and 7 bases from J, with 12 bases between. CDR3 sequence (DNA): TGTGCCTGGAGTTCCCTCTTCGGGCAGCCCCAGCATTTT. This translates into CAWSSLFGQPQHF. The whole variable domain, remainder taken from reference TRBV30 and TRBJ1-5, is SQTIHQWPATLVQPVGSPLSLECTVEGTSNPNLYWYRQAAGRGLQLLFYSVGIGQISSEVPQNLSASRPQDRQFILSSKKLLLSDSGFYLCAWSSLFGQPQHFGDGTRLSIL.

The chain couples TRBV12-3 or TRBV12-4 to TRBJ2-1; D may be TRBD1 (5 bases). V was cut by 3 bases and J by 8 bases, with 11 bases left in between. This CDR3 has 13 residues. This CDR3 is CASSFSRVDEQFF. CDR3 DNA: TGTGCCAGCAGTTTCTCCAGGGTCGATGAGCAGTTCTTC.

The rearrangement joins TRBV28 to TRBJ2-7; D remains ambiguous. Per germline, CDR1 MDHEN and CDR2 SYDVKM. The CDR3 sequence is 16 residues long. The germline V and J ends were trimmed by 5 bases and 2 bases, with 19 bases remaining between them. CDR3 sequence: CASSPLIQLPTYEQYF. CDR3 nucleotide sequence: TGTGCCAGCAGTCCACTTATACAACTACCAACCTACGAGCAGTACTTC.

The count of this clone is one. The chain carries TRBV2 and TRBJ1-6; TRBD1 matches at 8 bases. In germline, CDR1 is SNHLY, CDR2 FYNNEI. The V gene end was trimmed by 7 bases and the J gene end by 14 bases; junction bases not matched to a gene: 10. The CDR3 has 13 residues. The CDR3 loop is CASTSGQGRALHF. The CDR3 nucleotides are TGTGCCAGCACGAGTGGACAGGGAAGAGCCCTCCACTTT. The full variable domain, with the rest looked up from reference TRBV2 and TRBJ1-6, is EPEVTQTPSHQVTQMGQEVILRCVPISNHLYFYWYRQILGQKVEFLVSFYNNEISEKSEIFDDQFSVERPDGSNFTLKIRSTKLEDSAMYFCASTSGQGRALHFGNGTRLTVT.

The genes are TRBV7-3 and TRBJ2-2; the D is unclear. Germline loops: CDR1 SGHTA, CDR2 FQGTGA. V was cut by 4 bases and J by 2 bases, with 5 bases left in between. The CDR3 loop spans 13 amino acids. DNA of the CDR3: TGTGCCAGCAGCTCCCCAAACACCGGGGAGCTGTTTTTT. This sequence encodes CASSSPNTGELFF.

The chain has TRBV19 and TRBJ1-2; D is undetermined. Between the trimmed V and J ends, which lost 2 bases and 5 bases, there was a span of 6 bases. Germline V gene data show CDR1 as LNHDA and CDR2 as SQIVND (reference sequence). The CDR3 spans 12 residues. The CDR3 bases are TGTGCCAGTAGTATAAGCGAATATGGCTACACCTTC. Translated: CASSISEYGYTF.